This TCR beta chain was sequenced during a study of T cell clonality in common variable immunodeficiency. Control and CVID samples contributed equal amounts of genomic DNA. TCRdb keeps only in-frame clones here, not all; method: immunoSEQ multiplex PCR. The repertoire has about 44,000 clones, none seen only once; the ten largest take roughly 10%. For this clone: Its antigen is not known. The read terminates 3 residues ahead of where the CDR3 ends, so the germline J gene completes it.

Study observations and caveats: T cell subpopulation sequencing would be needed to explain CVID clonality. Common variable immunodeficiency TCR beta sequences reportedly had fewer deletions and N-nucleotide insertions.

The V and J ends lost 9 bases and 6 bases, in that order; junction bases with no gene match: 13. The germline CDR1 and CDR2 sequences are SNHLY and FYNNEI. CDR3 length equals 14 residues. The receptor was derived from a person between 18 and 75 years old in good health. This chain joins TRBV2 and TRBJ1-2; TRBD1 matches at 7 bases. Sequenced input: peripheral blood mononuclear cells. The CDR3 region is CASRRQGGSHGYTF. The CDR3 DNA, read in part, is TGTGCCAGTAGGAGACAGGGAGGGTCGCATGGC. Based on the CDR3 plus reference TRBV2 and TRBJ1-2, the full variable domain is EPEVTQTPSHQVTQMGQEVILRCVPISNHLYFYWYRQILGQKVEFLVSFYNNEISEKSEIFDDQFSVERPDGSNFTLKIRSTKLEDSAMYFCASRRQGGSHGYTFGSGTRLTVV.